Listed below are T cell receptor beta chains from one sample, sequenced in a study of shared clonotypes between healthy human individuals. Assay used: immunoSEQ multiplex PCR; TCRdb lists only in-frame clones, some missing. This sample yields fewer than 3 million clones, of which roughly 90% are seen a single time; 0.37% belongs to the top ten. Input material: naive CD4+ T cells from PBMCs. These receptors came from a man aged 18 to 30 in good health. Some clones in this sample may be carry-over from other donors' samples. Each CDR3 is given with its conserved first and last residue. Each record gives: J gene, clone size, V gene, D gene, CDR3 protein, CDR3 DNA. A D gene is named only where the DNA matches it firmly. Size tells how often a clone was seen (once, few, many) or the class of an expanded clone, and some rows leave it out.

TRBJ2-1 | - | TRBV4-3 | TRBD2 | CASSQDLASGSNEYNEQFF | TGCGCCAGCAGCCAAGATCTGGCTAGCGGGAGCAATGAGTACAATGAGCAGTTCTTC
TRBJ1-1 | - | TRBV18 | TRBD1 | CASSQQGAVGTEAFF | TGTGCCAGCTCACAACAGGGGGCGGTGGGCACTGAAGCTTTCTTT
TRBJ1-2 | - | TRBV9 | - | CASSLGERYSPLGGYTF | TGTGCCAGCAGCCTCGGAGAGAGGTATTCCCCCTTGGGGGGCTACACCTTC
TRBJ2-3 | - | TRBV9 | - | CASSVWGSDTQYF | TGTGCCAGCAGCGTATGGGGGTCAGATACGCAGTATTTT
TRBJ2-1 | - | TRBV11-2 | - | CASSFSGYVGNEQFF | TGTGCCAGCAGTTTCTCGGGCTACGTGGGGAATGAGCAGTTCTTC
TRBJ2-2 | - | TRBV7-9 | TRBD1 | CASSRGDRESTGELFF | TGTGCCAGCAGCCGAGGGGACAGGGAAAGCACCGGGGAGCTGTTTTTT
TRBJ2-1 | - | TRBV5-1 | - | CASSLDPRLDRYKDEQFF | TGCGCCAGCAGCTTGGACCCCAGACTAGACCGTTACAAAGATGAGCAGTTCTTC
TRBJ1-4 | - | TRBV9 | TRBD1 | CASSEAGGKGEKLFF | TGTGCCAGCAGCGAGGCAGGGGGCAAGGGTGAAAAACTGTTTTTT
TRBJ1-1 | - | TRBV27 | - | CASSTWTEQNTEAFF | TGTGCCAGCAGTACGTGGACAGAGCAGAACACTGAAGCTTTCTTT
TRBJ2-7 | once | TRBV6-6 | TRBD2 | CASRRTGGYEQYF | TGTGCCAGCCGAAGGACCGGGGGGTACGAGCAGTACTTC
TRBJ2-2 | - | TRBV14 | - | CASSQLAASTGELFF | TGTGCCAGCAGCCAATTAGCGGCCAGCACCGGGGAGCTGTTTTTT
TRBJ2-5 | - | TRBV5-1 | - | CASSGRGRGSETQYF | TGCGCCAGCAGCGGGCGGGGTCGGGGGTCGGAGACCCAGTACTTC
TRBJ1-2 | - | TRBV6-4 | - | CASRGGGPSYGYTF | TGTGCCAGCAGGGGCGGTGGGCCCTCCTATGGCTACACCTTC
TRBJ2-7 | - | TRBV19 | - | CASSAGGLGEQYF | TGTGCCAGTAGCGCCGGGGGCCTGGGCGAGCAGTACTTC
TRBJ2-7 | - | TRBV2 | TRBD1 | CASSERTGVAYEQYF | TGTGCCAGCAGTGAAAGGACAGGGGTGGCCTACGAGCAGTACTTC
TRBJ2-2 | - | TRBV7-3 | TRBD1 | CASSPRQGTGELFF | TGTGCCAGCAGCCCAAGACAGGGAACCGGGGAGCTGTTTTTT
TRBJ2-7 | - | TRBV18 | TRBD1 | CASSPGQGREQYF | TGTGCCAGCTCACCTGGACAGGGGCGCGAGCAGTACTTC
TRBJ1-2 | once | TRBV19 | TRBD1 | CASNLPTGGFYGYTF | TGTGCCAGTAATCTTCCGACAGGGGGCTTCTATGGCTACACCTTC
TRBJ1-2 | few | TRBV10-3 | - | CAISDKSTVDGGYTF | TGTGCCATCAGTGATAAATCGACGGTAGACGGAGGCTACACCTTC
TRBJ1-1 | - | TRBV7-2 | - | CASSPSDRLYTEAFF | TGTGCCAGCAGCCCATCGGACAGACTTTACACTGAAGCTTTCTTT
TRBJ2-1 | - | TRBV5-4 | TRBD1 | CASSDKRQGALNEQFF | TGTGCCAGCAGCGATAAAAGACAGGGGGCCCTCAATGAGCAGTTCTTC
TRBJ1-4 | - | TRBV6-1 | - | CASSGRGALNEKLFF | TGTGCCAGCAGTGGCAGGGGCGCCCTTAATGAAAAACTGTTTTTT
TRBJ1-2 | - | TRBV29-1 | - | CSVEVLVPNYGYTF | TGCAGCGTTGAAGTGCTAGTCCCTAACTATGGCTACACCTTC
TRBJ2-2 | - | TRBV18 | - | CASSRGQPNTGELFF | TGTGCCAGCTCACGGGGACAACCGAACACCGGGGAGCTGTTTTTT
TRBJ1-2 | once | TRBV5-1 | TRBD1 | CASTALGTGDNYGYTF | TGCGCCAGCACCGCTCTTGGGACAGGGGACAACTATGGCTACACCTTC
TRBJ2-2 | few | TRBV5-4 | TRBD1 | CASGGQGFNTGELFF | TGTGCCAGCGGGGGACAGGGTTTTAACACCGGGGAGCTGTTTTTT
TRBJ1-3 | - | TRBV18 | TRBD1 | CASSTQQGASGNTIYF | TGTGCCAGCTCTACTCAACAGGGGGCGTCCGGAAACACCATATATTTT
TRBJ1-3 | once | TRBV18 | - | CASSPLSGVTIYF | TGTGCCAGCTCACCTCTTTCCGGAGTCACCATATATTTT
TRBJ2-3 | - | TRBV5-1 | - | CASSLTVDTQYF | TGCGCCAGCAGCTTGACGGTGGATACGCAGTATTTT
TRBJ1-1 | - | TRBV5-1 | - | CASSGNTEAFF | TGCGCCAGCAGCGGGAACACTGAAGCTTTCTTT
TRBJ1-1 | - | TRBV5-1 | - | CASGPAPEGDTEAFF | TGCGCCAGCGGGCCAGCCCCCGAGGGCGACACTGAAGCTTTCTTT
TRBJ2-3 | - | TRBV5-1 | - | CASRSRGQTSTDTQYF | TGCGCCAGCAGATCGCGTGGACAGACTAGCACAGATACGCAGTATTTT
TRBJ2-7 | - | TRBV7-6 | - | CASSLEYSNYEQYF | TGTGCCAGCAGCTTGGAATACTCCAACTACGAGCAGTACTTC
TRBJ1-1 | - | TRBV5-1 | - | CASSLAGSLNTEAFF | TGCGCCAGCAGCTTGGCGGGCTCTTTGAACACTGAAGCTTTCTTT
TRBJ2-7 | - | TRBV14 | - | CASSQDRTPNYEQYF | TGTGCCAGCAGCCAAGATCGGACACCCAACTACGAGCAGTACTTC
TRBJ2-5 | - | TRBV12-5 | TRBD2 | CASGSYPGLQETQYF | TGTGCTAGTGGTTCCTACCCGGGACTACAAGAGACCCAGTACTTC
TRBJ2-5 | - | TRBV5-4 | TRBD2 | CASSLATGGRETQYF | TGTGCCAGCAGCTTGGCCACGGGGGGGAGAGAGACCCAGTACTTC
TRBJ2-1 | - | TRBV9 | TRBD2 | CASSVTSGSNEQFF | TGTGCCAGCAGCGTGACTAGCGGGAGCAATGAGCAGTTCTTC
TRBJ2-1 | - | TRBV5-1 | - | CASSSAIFSYNEQFF | TGCGCCAGCAGCTCGGCCATTTTCTCCTACAATGAGCAGTTCTTC
TRBJ2-1 | - | TRBV7-2 | - | CASSLAPGRVFSYNEQFF | TGTGCCAGCAGCTTAGCCCCGGGGCGGGTCTTCTCCTACAATGAGCAGTTCTTC
TRBJ2-3 | - | TRBV2 | TRBD2 | CASRASGSPDTQYF | TGTGCCAGTCGGGCTAGCGGGAGCCCCGATACGCAGTATTTT
TRBJ1-2 | - | TRBV19 | - | CASQALGKNYGYTF | TGTGCCAGCCAAGCACTCGGGAAAAACTATGGCTACACCTTC
TRBJ2-6 | once | TRBV30 | - | CAWGAVSGANVLTF | TGTGCCTGGGGGGCTGTCTCTGGGGCCAACGTCCTGACTTTC
TRBJ2-1 | - | TRBV19 | TRBD2 | CASSIRLAVYNEQFF | TGTGCCAGTAGTATACGTCTAGCGGTCTACAATGAGCAGTTCTTC
TRBJ2-7 | - | TRBV7-2 | - | CASSFEAYGGYEQYF | TGTGCCAGCAGCTTTGAAGCCTACGGTGGCTACGAGCAGTACTTC
TRBJ1-1 | - | TRBV5-6 | TRBD1 | CASSIYRGGNTEAFF | TGTGCCAGCAGCATATACAGGGGGGGAAACACTGAAGCTTTCTTT
TRBJ2-2 | - | TRBV7-3 | - | CASSRGHTGELFF | TGTGCCAGCAGCAGAGGGCACACCGGGGAGCTGTTTTTT
TRBJ2-1 | - | TRBV6-5 | - | CASSRQGLLRNEQFF | TGTGCCAGCAGTCGTCAAGGGCTGCTCCGTAATGAGCAGTTCTTC
TRBJ1-1 | - | TRBV5-1 | - | CASSEGQNTEAFF | TGCGCCAGCAGTGAGGGGCAGAACACTGAAGCTTTCTTT
TRBJ2-7 | - | TRBV5-4 | TRBD2 | CASSVGRTSAYEQYF | TGTGCCAGCAGCGTAGGGAGGACTAGCGCCTACGAGCAGTACTTC
TRBJ1-1 | - | TRBV27 | TRBD1 | CASRDRADTEAFF | TGTGCCAGTCGGGACAGGGCGGACACTGAAGCTTTCTTT
TRBJ1-1 | once | TRBV29-1 | TRBD1 | CSVDRGDTEAFF | TGCAGCGTGGACAGGGGGGACACTGAAGCTTTCTTT
TRBJ1-5 | - | TRBV2 | - | CASSERTSSNQPQHF | TGTGCCAGCAGTGAGAGGACTTCTAGCAATCAGCCCCAGCATTTT
TRBJ2-7 | - | TRBV2 | - | CASRGRDEQYF | TGTGCCAGCAGGGGGCGCGACGAGCAGTACTTC
TRBJ1-5 | - | TRBV2 | TRBD1 | CASSRDRVPLGNQPQHF | TGTGCCAGCAGCCGGGACAGGGTCCCTCTAGGCAATCAGCCCCAGCATTTT
TRBJ1-2 | - | TRBV18 | - | CASSKDKTYGYTF | TGTGCCAGCTCAAAGGACAAGACCTATGGCTACACCTTC
TRBJ2-2 | - | TRBV4-1 | TRBD1 | CASSWDSQFTGELFF | TGCGCCAGCAGCTGGGACAGCCAATTCACCGGGGAGCTGTTTTTT
TRBJ2-7 | - | TRBV27 | - | CASSLRGTAGLSYDAYF | TGTGCCAGCAGTTTGCGCGGAACCGCGGGCCTTTCCTACGACGCGTACTTC
TRBJ1-2 | - | TRBV28 | - | CASSLVRYGYTF | TGTGCCAGCAGTTTAGTCCGCTATGGCTACACCTTC